The present T cell receptor (beta chain) was sequenced within a study of T cell responses to AZD1222 COVID-19 vaccine. About the study: Whether given at about 4 or about 12 weeks, second doses were pooled. Notes on the study in general: Repertoires in all cases were sampled only once the peak T cell response had passed.

The CDR3 is made up of 15 amino acids. Germline V gene sequence: CDR1 SEHNR, CDR2 FQNEAQ (reference sequence). V was trimmed by 4 bases and J by 1 base, leaving 13 bases between them. Remarks on this clone: The antigen is unknown.

This table comes from immunoSEQ multiplex PCR, and its TCRdb copy is limited to in-frame clones, with some not included. The sample records some 100,000 clones, around 90% being singletons. The chain combines TRBV7-9 with TRBJ1-2; D ambiguous. This TCR was recovered from an adult in good health. The specimen was peripheral blood, collected on day 0 of AZD1222 vaccination. CDR3 amino acids: CASSSAHVFNYGYTF. The CDR3 DNA follows: TGTGCCAGCAGCTCAGCCCACGTTTTTAACTATGGCTACACCTTC.